The clone carrying this T cell receptor (beta chain) was detected only a few times. Other nucleotide sequences from this sample produce the same CDR3. Germline V lookup: CDR1 MNHEY, CDR2 SVGAGI. The V gene lost 0 bases and the J gene lost 0 bases, with 12 bases spanning the gap. CDR3 size: 16 residues. These data belong to a study of blood T cell repertoires in COVID-19. Across the whole study: From the United States, Italy and Spain came samples of acute and convalescent COVID-19. Nucleic acid was either cDNA or gDNA, and it came from T cells, B-cell-depleted T cells, or PBMCs.

Sequenced by immunoSEQ multiplex PCR; TCRdb stores in-frame clones only, minus some. The sample comprises about 250,000 clones, around 83% of which are singletons, and roughly 9.8% rests with the top ten. Sequenced material: peripheral blood. V usage is TRBV6-5 and J usage is TRBJ2-7; D perhaps matches TRBD2 (7 bases). The sequence was obtained from an elderly man with acute or convalescent COVID-19. The CDR3 sequence: CASSYSRGGSSYEQYF. The CDR3 coding sequence is TGTGCCAGCAGTTACTCGAGGGGGGGGAGCTCCTACGAGCAGTACTTC.